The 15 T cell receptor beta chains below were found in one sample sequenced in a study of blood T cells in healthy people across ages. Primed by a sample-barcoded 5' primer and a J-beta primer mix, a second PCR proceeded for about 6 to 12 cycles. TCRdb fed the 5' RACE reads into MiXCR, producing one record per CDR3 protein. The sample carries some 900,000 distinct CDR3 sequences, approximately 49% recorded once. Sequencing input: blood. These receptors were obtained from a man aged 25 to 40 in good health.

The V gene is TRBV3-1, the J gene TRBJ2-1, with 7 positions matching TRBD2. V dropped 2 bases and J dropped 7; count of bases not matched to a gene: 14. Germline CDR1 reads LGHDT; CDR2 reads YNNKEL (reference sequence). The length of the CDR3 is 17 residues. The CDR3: CASSQLPGGFSSNEQFF. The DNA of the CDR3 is TGTGCCAGCAGCCAACTACCGGGGGGATTCTCCTCAAATGAGCAGTTCTTC.

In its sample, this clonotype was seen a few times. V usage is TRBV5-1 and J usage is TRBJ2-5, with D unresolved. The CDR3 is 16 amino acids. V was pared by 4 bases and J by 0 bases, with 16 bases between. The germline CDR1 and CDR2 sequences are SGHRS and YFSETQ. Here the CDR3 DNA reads TGCGCCAGCAGCGCCGGGCCCCGAGGATACCAAGAGACCCAGTACTTC. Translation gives CASSAGPRGYQETQYF.

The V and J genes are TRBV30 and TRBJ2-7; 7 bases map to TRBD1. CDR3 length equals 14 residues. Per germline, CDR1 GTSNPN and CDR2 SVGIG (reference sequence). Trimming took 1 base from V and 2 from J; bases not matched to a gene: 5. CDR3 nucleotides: TGTGCCTGGAGTGGAAAGGGGGCTACCTACGAGCAGTACTTC. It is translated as CAWSGKGATYEQYF.

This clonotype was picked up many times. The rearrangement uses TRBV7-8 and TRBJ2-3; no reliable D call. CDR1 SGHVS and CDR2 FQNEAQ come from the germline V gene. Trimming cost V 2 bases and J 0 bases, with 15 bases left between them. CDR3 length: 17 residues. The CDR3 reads CASSLRLSSSSTDTQYF. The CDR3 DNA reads TGTGCCAGCAGCTTACGTCTATCTTCTTCTAGCACAGATACGCAGTATTTT.

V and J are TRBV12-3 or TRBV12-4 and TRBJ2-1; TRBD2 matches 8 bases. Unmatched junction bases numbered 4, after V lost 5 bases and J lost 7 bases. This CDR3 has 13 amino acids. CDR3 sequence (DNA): TGTGCCAGCAGTGGGACTAGTATAAATGAGCAGTTCTTC. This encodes CASSGTSINEQFF.

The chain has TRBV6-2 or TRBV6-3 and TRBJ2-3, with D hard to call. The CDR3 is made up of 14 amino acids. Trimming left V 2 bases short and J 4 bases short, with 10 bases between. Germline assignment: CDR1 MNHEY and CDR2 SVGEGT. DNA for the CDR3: TGTGCCAGCAGTTACCCGCCCCAGTCAGATACGCAGTATTTT. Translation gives CASSYPPQSDTQYF.

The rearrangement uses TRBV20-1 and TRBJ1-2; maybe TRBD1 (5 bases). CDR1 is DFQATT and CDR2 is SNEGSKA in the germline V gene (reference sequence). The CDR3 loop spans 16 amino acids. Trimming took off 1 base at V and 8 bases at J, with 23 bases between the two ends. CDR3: CSARVSSRDPVRGYTF. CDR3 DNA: TGCAGTGCTAGAGTTTCGTCCAGGGACCCGGTAAGGGGCTACACCTTC.

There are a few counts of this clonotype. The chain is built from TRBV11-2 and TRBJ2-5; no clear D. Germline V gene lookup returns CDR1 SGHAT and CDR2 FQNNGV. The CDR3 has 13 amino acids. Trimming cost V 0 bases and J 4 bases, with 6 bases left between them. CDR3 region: CASSLDPLETQYF. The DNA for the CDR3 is TGTGCCAGCAGCTTAGATCCCCTAGAGACCCAGTACTTC.

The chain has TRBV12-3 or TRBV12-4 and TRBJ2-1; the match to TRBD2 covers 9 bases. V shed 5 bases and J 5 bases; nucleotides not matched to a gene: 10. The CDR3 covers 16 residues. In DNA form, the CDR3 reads TGTGCCAGCAGTCCCCGGGGTAGCGGGGGCCACAATGAGCAGTTCTTC. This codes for CASSPRGSGGHNEQFF.

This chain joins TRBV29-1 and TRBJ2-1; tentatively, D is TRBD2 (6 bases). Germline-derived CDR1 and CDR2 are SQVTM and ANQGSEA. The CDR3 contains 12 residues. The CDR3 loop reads CSPLDYLGEQFF. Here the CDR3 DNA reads TGCAGTCCCCTGGACTATCTTGGTGAGCAGTTCTTC.

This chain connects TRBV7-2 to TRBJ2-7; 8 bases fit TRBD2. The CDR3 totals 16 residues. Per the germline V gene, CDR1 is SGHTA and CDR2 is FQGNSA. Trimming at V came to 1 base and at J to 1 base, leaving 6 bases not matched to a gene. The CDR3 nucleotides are TGTACCAGCAGCTTAGTTGCGGGACTAGTTTCCTACGAGCAGTACTTC. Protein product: CTSSLVAGLVSYEQYF.

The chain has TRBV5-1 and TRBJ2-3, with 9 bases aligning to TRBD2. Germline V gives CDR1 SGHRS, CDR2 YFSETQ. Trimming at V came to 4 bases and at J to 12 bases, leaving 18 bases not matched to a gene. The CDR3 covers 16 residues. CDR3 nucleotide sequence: TGCGCCAGCAGCCCCGATAGCGGGGGAAGGACAGATGCCCAGTATTTT. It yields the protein CASSPDSGGRTDAQYF. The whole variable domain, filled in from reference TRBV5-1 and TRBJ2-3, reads KAGVTQTPRYLIKTRGQQVTLSCSPISGHRSVSWYQQTPGQGLQFLFEYFSETQRNKGNFPGRFSGRQFSNSRSEMNVSTLELGDSALYLCASSPDSGGRTDAQYFGPGTRLTVL.

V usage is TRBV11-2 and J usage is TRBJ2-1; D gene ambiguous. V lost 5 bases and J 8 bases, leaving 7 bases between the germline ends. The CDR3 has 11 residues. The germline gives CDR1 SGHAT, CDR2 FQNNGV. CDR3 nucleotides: TGTGCCAGCAGCCCAATGGATGAGCAGTTCTTC. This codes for CASSPMDEQFF.

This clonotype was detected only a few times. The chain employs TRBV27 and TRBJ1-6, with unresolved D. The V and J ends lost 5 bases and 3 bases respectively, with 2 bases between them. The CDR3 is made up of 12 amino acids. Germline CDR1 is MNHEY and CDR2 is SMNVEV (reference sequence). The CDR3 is CASSIYNSPLHF. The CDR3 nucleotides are TGTGCCAGCAGTATCTATAATTCACCCCTCCACTTT.

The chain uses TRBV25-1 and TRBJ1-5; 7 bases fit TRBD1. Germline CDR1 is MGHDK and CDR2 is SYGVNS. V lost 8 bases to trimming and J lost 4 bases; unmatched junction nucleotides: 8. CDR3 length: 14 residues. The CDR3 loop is CASRETGLNQPQHF. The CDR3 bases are TGTGCCAGCCGAGAGACAGGGCTTAATCAGCCCCAGCATTTT.